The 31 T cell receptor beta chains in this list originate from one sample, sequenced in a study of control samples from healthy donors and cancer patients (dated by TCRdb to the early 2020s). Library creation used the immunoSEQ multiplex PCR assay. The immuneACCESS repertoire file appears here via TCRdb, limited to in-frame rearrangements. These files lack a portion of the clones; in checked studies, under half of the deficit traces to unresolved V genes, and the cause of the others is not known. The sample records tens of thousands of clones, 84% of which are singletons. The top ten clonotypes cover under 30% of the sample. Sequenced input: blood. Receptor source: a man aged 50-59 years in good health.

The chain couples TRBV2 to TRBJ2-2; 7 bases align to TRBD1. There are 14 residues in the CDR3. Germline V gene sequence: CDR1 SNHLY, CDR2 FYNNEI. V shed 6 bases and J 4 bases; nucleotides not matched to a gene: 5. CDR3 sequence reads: CASSRQGITGELFF. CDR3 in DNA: TGTGCCAGCAGCCGACAGGGAATCACCGGGGAGCTGTTTTTT. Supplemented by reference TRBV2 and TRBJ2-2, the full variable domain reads EPEVTQTPSHQVTQMGQEVILRCVPISNHLYFYWYRQILGQKVEFLVSFYNNEISEKSEIFDDQFSVERPDGSNFTLKIRSTKLEDSAMYFCASSRQGITGELFFGEGSRLTVL.

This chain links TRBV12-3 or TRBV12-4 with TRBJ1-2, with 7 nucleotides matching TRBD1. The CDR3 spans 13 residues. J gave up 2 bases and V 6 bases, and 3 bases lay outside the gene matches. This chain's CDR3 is CASRSDRNYGYTF. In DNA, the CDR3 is TGTGCCAGCAGGTCGGACAGGAACTATGGCTACACCTTC.

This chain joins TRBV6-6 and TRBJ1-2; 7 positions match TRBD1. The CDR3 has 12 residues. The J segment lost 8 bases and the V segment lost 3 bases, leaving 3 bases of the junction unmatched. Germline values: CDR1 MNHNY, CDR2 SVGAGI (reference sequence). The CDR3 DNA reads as TGTGCCAGCAGTTATGACAGGGACGGCTACACCTTC. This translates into CASSYDRDGYTF.

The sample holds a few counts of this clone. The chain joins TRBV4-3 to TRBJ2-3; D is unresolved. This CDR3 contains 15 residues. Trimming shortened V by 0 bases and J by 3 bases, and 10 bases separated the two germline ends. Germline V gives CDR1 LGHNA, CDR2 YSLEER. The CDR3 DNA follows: TGCGCCAGCAGCCAAGACGCTCCTAGTACAGATACGCAGTATTTT. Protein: CASSQDAPSTDTQYF.

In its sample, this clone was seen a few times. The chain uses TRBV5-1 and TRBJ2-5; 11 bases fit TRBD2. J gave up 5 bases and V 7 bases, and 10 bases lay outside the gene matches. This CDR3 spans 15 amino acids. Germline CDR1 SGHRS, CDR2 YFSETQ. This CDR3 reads CASVTSGGAGETQYF. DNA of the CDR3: TGCGCCAGCGTTACTAGCGGGGGAGCTGGGGAGACCCAGTACTTC.

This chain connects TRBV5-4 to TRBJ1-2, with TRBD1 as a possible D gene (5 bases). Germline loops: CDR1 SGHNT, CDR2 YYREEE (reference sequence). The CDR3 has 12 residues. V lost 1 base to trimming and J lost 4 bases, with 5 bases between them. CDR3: CASSLRGYGYTF. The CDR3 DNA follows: TGTGCCAGCAGCTTGAGGGGCTATGGCTACACCTTC.

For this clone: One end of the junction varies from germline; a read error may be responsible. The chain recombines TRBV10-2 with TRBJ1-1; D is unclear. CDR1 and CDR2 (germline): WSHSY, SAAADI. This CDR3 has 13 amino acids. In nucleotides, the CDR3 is TGCGCCAGCAGGGAGTCTCTGGCCCGTGAAGCTTTCTTT. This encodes CASRESLAREAFF.

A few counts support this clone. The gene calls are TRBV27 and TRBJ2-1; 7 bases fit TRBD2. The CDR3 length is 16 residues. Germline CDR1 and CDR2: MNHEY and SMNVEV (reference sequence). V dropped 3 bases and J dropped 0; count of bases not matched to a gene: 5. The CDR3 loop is CASSFNGGSSYNEQFF. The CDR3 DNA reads TGTGCCAGCAGTTTTAACGGCGGGAGCTCCTACAATGAGCAGTTCTTC.

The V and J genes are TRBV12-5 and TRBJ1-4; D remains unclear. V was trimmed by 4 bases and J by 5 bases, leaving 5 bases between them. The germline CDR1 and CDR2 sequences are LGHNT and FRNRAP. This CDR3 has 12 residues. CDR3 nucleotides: TGTGCTAGTGGTTCGCGGAATGAAAAACTGTTTTTT. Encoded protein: CASGSRNEKLFF.

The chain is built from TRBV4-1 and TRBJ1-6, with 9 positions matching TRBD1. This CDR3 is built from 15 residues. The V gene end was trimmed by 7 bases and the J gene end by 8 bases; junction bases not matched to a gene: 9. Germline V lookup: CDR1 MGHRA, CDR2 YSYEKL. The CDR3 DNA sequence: TGCGCCAGCACTTATGGGACAGGGTATGATTCACCCCTCCACTTT. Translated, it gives CASTYGTGYDSPLHF.

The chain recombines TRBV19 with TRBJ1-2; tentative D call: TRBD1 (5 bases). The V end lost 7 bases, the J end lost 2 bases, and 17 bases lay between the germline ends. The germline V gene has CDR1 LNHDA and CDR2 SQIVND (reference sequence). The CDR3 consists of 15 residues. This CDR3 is CASTRLPQGNYGYTF. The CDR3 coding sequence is TGTGCCAGTACAAGGTTACCGCAGGGAAACTATGGCTACACCTTC. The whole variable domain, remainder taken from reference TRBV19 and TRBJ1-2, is DGGITQSPKYLFRKEGQNVTLSCEQNLNHDAMYWYRQDPGQGLRLIYYSQIVNDFQKGDIAEGYSVSREKKESFPLTVTSAQKNPTAFYLCASTRLPQGNYGYTFGSGTRLTVV.

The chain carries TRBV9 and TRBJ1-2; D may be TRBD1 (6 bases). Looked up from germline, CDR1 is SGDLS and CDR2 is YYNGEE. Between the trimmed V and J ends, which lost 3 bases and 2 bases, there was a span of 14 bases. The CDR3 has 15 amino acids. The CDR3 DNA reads TGTGCCAGCAGCGCCAGCGTGGGGGCCAACTATGGCTACACCTTC. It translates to CASSASVGANYGYTF.

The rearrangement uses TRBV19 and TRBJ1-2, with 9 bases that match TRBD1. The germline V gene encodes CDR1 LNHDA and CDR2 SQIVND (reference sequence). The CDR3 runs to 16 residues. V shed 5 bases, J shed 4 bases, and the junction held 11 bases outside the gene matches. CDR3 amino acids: CASSHRGDRAAYGYTF. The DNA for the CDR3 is TGTGCCAGTAGTCACCGCGGGGACAGGGCGGCCTATGGCTACACCTTC.

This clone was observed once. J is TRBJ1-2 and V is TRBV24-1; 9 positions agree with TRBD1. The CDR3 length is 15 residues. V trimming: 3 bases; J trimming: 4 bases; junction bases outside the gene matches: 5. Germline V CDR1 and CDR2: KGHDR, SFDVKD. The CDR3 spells CATSDPGQGSYGYTF. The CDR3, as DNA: TGTGCCACCAGTGATCCGGGACAGGGCTCCTATGGCTACACCTTC.

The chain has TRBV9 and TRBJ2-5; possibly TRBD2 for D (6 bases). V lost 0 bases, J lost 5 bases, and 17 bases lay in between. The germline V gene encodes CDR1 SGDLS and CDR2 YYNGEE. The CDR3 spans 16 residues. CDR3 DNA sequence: TGTGCCAGCAGCGTAGGGAACAACCATGGAGGGGAGACCCAGTACTTC. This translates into CASSVGNNHGGETQYF.

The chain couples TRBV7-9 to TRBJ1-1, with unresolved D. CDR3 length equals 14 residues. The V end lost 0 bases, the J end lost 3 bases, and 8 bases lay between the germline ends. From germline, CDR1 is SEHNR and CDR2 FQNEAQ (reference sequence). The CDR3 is CASSLARGDTEAFF. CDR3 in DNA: TGTGCCAGCAGCTTAGCGCGGGGAGACACTGAAGCTTTCTTT.

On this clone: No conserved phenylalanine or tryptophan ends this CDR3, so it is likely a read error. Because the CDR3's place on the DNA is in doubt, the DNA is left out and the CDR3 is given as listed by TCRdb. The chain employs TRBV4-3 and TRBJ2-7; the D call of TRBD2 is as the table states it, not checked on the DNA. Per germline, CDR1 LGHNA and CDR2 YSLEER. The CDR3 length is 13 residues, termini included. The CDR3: CASSPSTSGRAVL.

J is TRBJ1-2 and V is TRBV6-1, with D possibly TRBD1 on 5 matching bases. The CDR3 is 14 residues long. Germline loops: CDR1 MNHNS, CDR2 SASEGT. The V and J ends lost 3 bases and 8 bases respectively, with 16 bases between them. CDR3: CASSDGPGEVGYTF. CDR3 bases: TGTGCCAGCAGTGACGGACCGGGGGAGGTCGGCTACACCTTC.

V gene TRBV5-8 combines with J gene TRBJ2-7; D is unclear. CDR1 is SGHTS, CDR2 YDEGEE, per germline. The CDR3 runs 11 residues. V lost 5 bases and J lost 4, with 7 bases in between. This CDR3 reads CASSIQYEQYF. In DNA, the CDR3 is TGTGCCAGCAGTATCCAGTACGAGCAGTACTTC. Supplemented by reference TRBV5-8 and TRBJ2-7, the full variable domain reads EAGVTQSPTHLIKTRGQQATLRCSPISGHTSVYWYQQALGLGLQFLLWYDEGEERNRGNFPPRFSGRQFPNYSSELNVNALELEDSALYLCASSIQYEQYFGPGTRLTVT.

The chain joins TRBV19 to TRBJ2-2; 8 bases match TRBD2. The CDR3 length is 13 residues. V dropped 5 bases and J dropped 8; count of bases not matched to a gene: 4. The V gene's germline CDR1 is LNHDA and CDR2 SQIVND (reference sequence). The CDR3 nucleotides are TGTGCCAGTAGTCGCGGGGGGCCAGGGGAGCTGTTTTTT. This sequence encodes CASSRGGPGELFF.

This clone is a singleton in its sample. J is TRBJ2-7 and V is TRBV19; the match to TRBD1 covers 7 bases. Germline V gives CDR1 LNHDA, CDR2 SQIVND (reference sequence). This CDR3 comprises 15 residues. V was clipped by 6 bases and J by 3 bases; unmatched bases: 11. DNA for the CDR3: TGTGCCAGTAGGGCCAGGGACAGCTTCTTCTACGAGCAGTACTTC. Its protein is CASRARDSFFYEQYF.

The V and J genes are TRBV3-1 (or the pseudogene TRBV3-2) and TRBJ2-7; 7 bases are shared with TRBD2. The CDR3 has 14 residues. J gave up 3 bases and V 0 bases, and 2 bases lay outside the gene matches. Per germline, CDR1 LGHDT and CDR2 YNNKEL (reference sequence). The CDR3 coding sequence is TGTGCCAGCAGCCAAGAAGCGGGATACTACGAGCAGTACTTC. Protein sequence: CASSQEAGYYEQYF.

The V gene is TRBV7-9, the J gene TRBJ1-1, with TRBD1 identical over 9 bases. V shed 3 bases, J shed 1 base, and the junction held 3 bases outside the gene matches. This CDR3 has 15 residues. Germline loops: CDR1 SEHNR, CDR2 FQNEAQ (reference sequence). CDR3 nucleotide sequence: TGTGCCAGCAGCTTTGGGGACAGGGAGAACACTGAAGCTTTCTTT. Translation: CASSFGDRENTEAFF. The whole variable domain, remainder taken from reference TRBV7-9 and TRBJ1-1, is DTGVSQNPRHKITKRGQNVTFRCDPISEHNRLYWYRQTLGQGPEFLTYFQNEAQLEKSRLLSDRFSAERPKGSFSTLEIQRTEQGDSAMYLCASSFGDRENTEAFFGQGTRLTVV.

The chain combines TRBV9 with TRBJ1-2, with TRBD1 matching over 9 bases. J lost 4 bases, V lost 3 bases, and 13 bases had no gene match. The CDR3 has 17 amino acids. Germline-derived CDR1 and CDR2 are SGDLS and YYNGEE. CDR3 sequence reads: CASSAQTRRGQGYGYTF. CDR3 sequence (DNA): TGTGCCAGCAGCGCCCAAACCCGTCGGGGACAGGGCTATGGCTACACCTTC.

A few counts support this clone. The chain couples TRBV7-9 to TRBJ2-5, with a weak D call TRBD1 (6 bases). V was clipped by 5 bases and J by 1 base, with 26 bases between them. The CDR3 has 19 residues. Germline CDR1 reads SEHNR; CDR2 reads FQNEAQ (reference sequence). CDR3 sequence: CASSVSPLGAVSRQETQYF. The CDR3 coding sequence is TGTGCCAGCAGCGTAAGCCCACTGGGGGCTGTCAGCCGCCAAGAGACCCAGTACTTC.

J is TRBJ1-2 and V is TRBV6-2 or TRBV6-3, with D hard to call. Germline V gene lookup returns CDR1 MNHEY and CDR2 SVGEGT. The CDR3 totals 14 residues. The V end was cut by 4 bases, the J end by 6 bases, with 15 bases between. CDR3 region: CASSLAWGTNGYTF. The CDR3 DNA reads TGTGCCAGCAGTTTGGCGTGGGGAACGAATGGCTACACCTTC.

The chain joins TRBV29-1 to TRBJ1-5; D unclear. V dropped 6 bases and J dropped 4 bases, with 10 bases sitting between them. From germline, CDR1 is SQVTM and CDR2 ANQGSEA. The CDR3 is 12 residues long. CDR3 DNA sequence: TGCAGCGTGCTACAAGGGAATCAGCCCCAGCATTTT. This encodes CSVLQGNQPQHF. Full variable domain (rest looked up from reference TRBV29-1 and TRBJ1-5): SAVISQKPSRDICQRGTSLTIQCQVDSQVTMMFWYRQQPGQSLTLIATANQGSEATYESGFVIDKFPISRPNLTFSTLTVSNMSPEDSSIYLCSVLQGNQPQHFGDGTRLSIL.

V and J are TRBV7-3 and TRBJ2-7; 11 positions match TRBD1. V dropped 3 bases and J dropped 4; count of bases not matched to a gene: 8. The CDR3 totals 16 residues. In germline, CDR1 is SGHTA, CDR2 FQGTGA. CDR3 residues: CASSFVGQGAGYEQYF. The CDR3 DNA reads TGTGCCAGCAGCTTTGTCGGACAGGGGGCGGGGTACGAGCAGTACTTC.

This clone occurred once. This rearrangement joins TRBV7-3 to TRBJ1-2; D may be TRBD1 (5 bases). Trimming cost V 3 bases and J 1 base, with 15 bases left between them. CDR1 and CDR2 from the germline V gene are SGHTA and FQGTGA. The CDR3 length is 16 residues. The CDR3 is CASSFIGSQGNYGYTF. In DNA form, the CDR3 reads TGTGCCAGCAGCTTTATTGGGTCCCAGGGTAACTATGGCTACACCTTC.

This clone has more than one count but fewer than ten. CDR3 sequence reads: CSVEGRTRQGSYGYTF. The CDR3 nucleotides read TGCAGCGTTGAAGGACGGACTCGACAGGGATCCTATGGCTACACCTTC. This sequence joins TRBV29-1 and TRBJ1-2; 7 nucleotides align to TRBD1. J gave up 4 bases and V 1 base, and 12 bases lay outside the gene matches. This CDR3 has 16 residues. Germline lookup yields CDR1 SQVTM and CDR2 ANQGSEA.

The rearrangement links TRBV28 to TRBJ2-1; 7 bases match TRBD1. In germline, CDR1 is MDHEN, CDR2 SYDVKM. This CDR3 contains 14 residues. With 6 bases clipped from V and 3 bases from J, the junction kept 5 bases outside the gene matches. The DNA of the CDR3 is TGTGCCAGCAGCCACGGGACAGACTACAATGAGCAGTTCTTC. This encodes CASSHGTDYNEQFF. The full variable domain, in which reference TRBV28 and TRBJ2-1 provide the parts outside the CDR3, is DVKVTQSSRYLVKRTGEKVFLECVQDMDHENMFWYRQDPGLGLRLIYFSYDVKMKEKGDIPEGYSVSREKKERFSLILESASTNQTSMYLCASSHGTDYNEQFFGPGTRLTVL.